The 26 T cell receptor beta chains reported below all come from one sample, sequenced in a study of blood T cell repertoires in COVID-19. Assay: immunoSEQ multiplex PCR; the TCRdb copy retains only in-frame clones and omits some. The sample lists 150,000 or so clones, roughly nine tenths seen once, with 0.99% in the top ten. Sequenced sample: peripheral blood. These receptor sequences come from a man between 18 and 29 years old with acute or convalescent COVID-19.

The V gene is TRBV6-1, the J gene TRBJ2-3; 8 nucleotides match TRBD2. The length of the CDR3 is 16 residues. The J segment lost 4 bases and the V segment lost 2 bases, leaving 8 bases of the junction unmatched. The germline CDR1 and CDR2 sequences are MNHNS and SASEGT. CDR3 coding DNA: TGTGCCAGCAGTGAACGGCTCGGGGGGGCGGCAGATACGCAGTATTTT. Its protein product is CASSERLGGAADTQYF.

This clone was seen a few times. The V gene is TRBV7-2, the J gene TRBJ1-6; perhaps TRBD1 as D (5 bases). V dropped 3 bases and J dropped 3 bases, with 6 bases sitting between them. Looked up from germline, CDR1 is SGHTA and CDR2 is FQGNSA. The CDR3 has 14 amino acids. In nucleotides, the CDR3 is TGTGCCAGCAGCTTTACAGGCTATAATTCACCCCTCCACTTT. Its translation: CASSFTGYNSPLHF.

The chain couples TRBV7-2 to TRBJ2-1; 11 bases are a match to TRBD2. This CDR3 is built from 15 residues. V lost 2 bases and J lost 8; bases outside the gene matches: 5. Germline V gene sequence: CDR1 SGHTA, CDR2 FQGNSA. The DNA of the CDR3 is TGTGCCAGCAGCTTACTTAGCGGGGGGGCCGATGAGCAGTTCTTC. This codes for CASSLLSGGADEQFF.

This chain joins TRBV10-2 and TRBJ2-4, with 14 bases aligning to TRBD2. Trimming removed 1 base from V and 14 bases from J; junction bases left unmatched: 10. The CDR3 runs 16 residues. Looked up from germline, CDR1 is WSHSY and CDR2 is SAAADI. The CDR3: CASSEYSRLAGGHKYF. CDR3 coding DNA: TGCGCCAGCAGTGAGTACTCCCGACTAGCGGGGGGGCATAAGTACTTC.

This clone was seen more than once but under ten times. The V call is TRBV10-3, the J call TRBJ2-7, with D possibly TRBD1 on 6 matching bases. The CDR3 covers 13 residues. V dropped 4 bases and J dropped 7 bases, with 14 bases sitting between them. Looked up from germline, CDR1 is ENHRY and CDR2 is SYGVKD. CDR3 in amino acids: CAISAGRGYEQYV. DNA for the CDR3: TGTGCCATCAGTGCAGGCAGGGGTTATGAGCAGTACGTC.

CDR3 sequence reads: CASSPGTSGVDEQFF. The CDR3 DNA follows: TGTGCCAGCAGCCCCGGGACTAGCGGGGTGGATGAGCAGTTCTTC. The chain uses TRBV11-3 and TRBJ2-1, with TRBD2 matching over 13 bases. CDR3 length: 15 amino acids. The junction had 6 bases not matched to a gene; V was cut back by 5 bases and J by 8 bases. Germline CDR1 reads SGHNT; CDR2 reads YENEEA. Full variable domain (remainder filled in from reference TRBV11-3 and TRBJ2-1): EAGVVQSPRYKIIEKKQPVAFWCNPISGHNTLYWYLQNLGQGPELLIRYENEEAVDDSQLPKDRFSAERLKGVDSTLKIQPAELGDSAVYLCASSPGTSGVDEQFFGPGTRLTVL.

The gene calls are TRBV3-1 (or the pseudogene TRBV3-2) and TRBJ2-5; 11 nucleotides agree with TRBD2. From germline, CDR1 is LGHDT and CDR2 YNNKEL (reference sequence). The CDR3 sequence is 15 residues long. V lost 2 bases and J lost 5; bases outside the gene matches: 4. The CDR3 spells CASSQLAGGTETQYF. CDR3 DNA: TGTGCCAGCAGCCAACTAGCGGGGGGTACGGAGACCCAGTACTTC.

The V gene is TRBV11-2, the J gene TRBJ1-3, with 8 bases aligning to TRBD1. V was clipped by 1 base and J by 5 bases; unmatched bases: 4. CDR1 is SGHAT, CDR2 FQNNGV, per germline. The CDR3 has 15 amino acids. The CDR3 reads CASSLGRDRRNTIYF. The CDR3 DNA reads as TGTGCCAGCAGCTTAGGACGGGACAGGAGAAACACCATATATTTT.

As concerns this clone: A read error may produce the germline difference seen at one junction end. The CDR3 DNA reads TGTGCCAGCAGCTTTGATCGTCGGGGGAATTCGCCCCTCCACTTT. It encodes CASSFDRRGNSPLHF. This chain uses TRBV5-5 with TRBJ1-6; the D gene is possibly TRBD1 (5 bases). The germline V gene has CDR1 SGHKS and CDR2 YYEKEE (reference sequence). CDR3 length: 15 residues.

This chain links TRBV6-1 with TRBJ1-2; D may be TRBD1 (6 bases). Trimming removed 1 base from V and 5 bases from J, with 14 bases in between. CDR1 is MNHNS, CDR2 SASEGT, per germline. The CDR3 is 15 amino acids. This CDR3 is CASSEVVTGLYGYTF. CDR3 in DNA: TGTGCCAGCAGTGAAGTAGTGACAGGACTTTATGGCTACACCTTC.

This clone has a single count. This chain joins TRBV14 and TRBJ2-5; TRBD2 matches at 14 bases. CDR1 and CDR2 from the germline V gene are SGHDN and FVKESK. The CDR3 is 16 amino acids. V trimming: 4 bases; J trimming: 4 bases; junction bases outside the gene matches: 5. The DNA for the CDR3 is TGTGCCAGCAGCCGGGGACTAGCGGGGGTCGGAGAGACCCAGTACTTC. It is translated as CASSRGLAGVGETQYF.

V usage is TRBV7-9 and J usage is TRBJ2-7; possible D gene TRBD1, 5 bases. Between the trimmed V and J ends, which lost 1 base and 0 bases, there was a span of 13 bases. In germline, CDR1 is SEHNR, CDR2 FQNEAQ (reference sequence). The CDR3 runs to 16 residues. The CDR3 nucleotides are TGTGCCAGCAGCTTAGGACAGTCTGTTAGCTCCTACGAGCAGTACTTC. Protein sequence: CASSLGQSVSSYEQYF.

The V call is TRBV30, the J call TRBJ1-5, with TRBD1 matching over 9 bases. V trimming: 7 bases; J trimming: 4 bases; junction bases outside the gene matches: 5. Germline loops: CDR1 GTSNPN, CDR2 SVGIG (reference sequence). The CDR3 is 13 residues long. CDR3 amino acids: CAFSGQGNQPQHF. CDR3 DNA: TGTGCCTTTTCTGGACAGGGGAATCAGCCCCAGCATTTT.

The chain is built from TRBV4-1 and TRBJ2-5; maybe TRBD1 (5 bases). Per germline, CDR1 MGHRA and CDR2 YSYEKL. The CDR3 covers 16 residues. Trimming removed 1 base at V and 3 bases at J, with 15 bases between. The chain's CDR3 is CASSQVKGKAKETQYF. CDR3 sequence (DNA): TGCGCCAGCAGCCAAGTGAAGGGGAAAGCAAAAGAGACCCAGTACTTC.

The chain links TRBV5-1 to TRBJ1-3; weak D call: TRBD1 (5 bases). CDR1 is SGHRS and CDR2 is YFSETQ in the germline V gene. The CDR3 has 15 amino acids. V lost 0 bases and J lost 1, with 8 bases in between. In nucleotides, the CDR3 is TGCGCCAGCAGCTTGGTGGCAGGGTCTGGAAACACCATATATTTT. It encodes CASSLVAGSGNTIYF. The full variable domain, with the rest looked up from reference TRBV5-1 and TRBJ1-3, is KAGVTQTPRYLIKTRGQQVTLSCSPISGHRSVSWYQQTPGQGLQFLFEYFSETQRNKGNFPGRFSGRQFSNSRSEMNVSTLELGDSALYLCASSLVAGSGNTIYFGEGSWLTVV.

This chain links TRBV18 with TRBJ1-1; tentative D call: TRBD1 (6 bases). This CDR3 has 16 residues. The germline gives CDR1 KGHSH, CDR2 LQKENI. The V and J ends lost 1 base and 1 base respectively, with 13 bases between them. For the CDR3, the DNA is TGTGCCAGCTCACCACTTACTACAGGGTCGAACACTGAAGCTTTCTTT. It is translated as CASSPLTTGSNTEAFF.

The chain uses TRBV7-9 and TRBJ1-1; D gene uncertain. The CDR3 length is 12 residues. Germline CDR1 reads SEHNR; CDR2 reads FQNEAQ (reference sequence). Trimming pared 8 bases from V and 4 bases from J, leaving 11 bases between. The chain's CDR3 is CASGGSRTEAFF. The CDR3 bases are TGTGCCAGCGGTGGGAGTCGCACTGAAGCTTTCTTT.

V is TRBV5-4 and J is TRBJ2-5; 11 bases are shared with TRBD1. CDR1 and CDR2 from the germline V gene are SGHNT and YYREEE (reference sequence). The J segment lost 0 bases and the V segment lost 3 bases, leaving 13 bases of the junction unmatched. The CDR3 runs to 19 residues. CDR3 sequence reads: CASSSPRSDRGRYQETQYF. The DNA for the CDR3 is TGTGCCAGCAGCTCGCCTCGATCGGACAGGGGGCGGTACCAAGAGACCCAGTACTTC.

The CDR3 bases are TGTGCCACCAGTCCCCGGGACAGGGGAGTTGATACGCAGTATTTT. It codes for CATSPRDRGVDTQYF. The chain carries TRBV24-1 and TRBJ2-3; the match to TRBD1 covers 10 bases. This CDR3 spans 15 amino acids. From germline, CDR1 is KGHDR and CDR2 SFDVKD. The J segment lost 6 bases and the V segment lost 6 bases, leaving 8 bases of the junction unmatched.

This clone was seen more than once but under ten times. The V and J genes are TRBV29-1 and TRBJ1-2, with TRBD1 identical over 9 bases. V shed 1 base and J 7 bases; nucleotides not matched to a gene: 4. Germline V gene lookup returns CDR1 SQVTM and CDR2 ANQGSEA. The CDR3 runs 13 residues. The CDR3 DNA reads TGCAGCGTTGAAGCCCTGACAGGGGGTGGCTACACCTTC. Its translation is CSVEALTGGGYTF.

This sequence joins TRBV19 and TRBJ2-3; 7 nucleotides align to TRBD1. The V and J ends lost 10 bases and 2 bases, in that order; junction bases with no gene match: 9. Germline V gives CDR1 LNHDA, CDR2 SQIVND (reference sequence). The CDR3 has 14 amino acids. DNA of the CDR3: TGTGCCACCTCACAGGGGTCCTTCACAGATACGCAGTATTTT. This codes for CATSQGSFTDTQYF.

The rearrangement joins TRBV18 to TRBJ1-6; D is perhaps TRBD1 (6 bases). The CDR3 extends over 19 amino acids. Trimming removed 3 bases from V and 0 bases from J, with 18 bases in between. The germline CDR1 and CDR2 sequences are KGHSH and LQKENI. CDR3 residues: CASSPLGHRSSSYNSPLHF. CDR3 coding DNA: TGTGCCAGCTCACCCTTGGGACATCGTTCTAGCTCCTATAATTCACCCCTCCACTTT.

The genes are TRBV2 and TRBJ1-5; D not certain. CDR3 length: 13 residues. The V gene lost 6 bases and the J gene lost 1 base, with 7 bases spanning the gap. Germline V gene data show CDR1 as SNHLY and CDR2 as FYNNEI. The CDR3 protein is CASSVLSNQPQHF. The CDR3 DNA reads as TGTGCCAGCAGCGTTTTGAGCAATCAGCCCCAGCATTTT.

The V and J genes are TRBV7-6 and TRBJ1-4; 11 bases map to TRBD1. J lost 2 bases, V lost 0 bases, and 11 bases had no gene match. Germline V lookup: CDR1 SGHVS, CDR2 FNYEAQ. This CDR3 is built from 20 residues. CDR3 amino acids: CASSLALRTGGRRTNEKLFF. DNA for the CDR3: TGTGCCAGCAGCTTAGCGCTAAGGACAGGGGGCAGGAGGACTAATGAAAAACTGTTTTTT. The variable domain in full, completed from reference TRBV7-6 and TRBJ1-4, reads GAGVSQSPRYKVTKRGQDVALRCDPISGHVSLYWYRQALGQGPEFLTYFNYEAQQDKSGLPNDRFSAERPEGSISTLTIQRTEQRDSAMYRCASSLALRTGGRRTNEKLFFGSGTQLSVL.

The V and J genes are TRBV27 and TRBJ1-1, with D possibly TRBD1 on 6 matching bases. V was pared by 4 bases and J by 7 bases, with 16 bases between. Germline V gene sequence: CDR1 MNHEY, CDR2 SMNVEV (reference sequence). This CDR3 is built from 14 residues. The CDR3 region is CASSSPGTFGEAFF. CDR3 DNA sequence: TGTGCCAGCAGTTCTCCGGGGACATTCGGTGAAGCTTTCTTT.

The rearrangement uses TRBV6-5 and TRBJ1-5, with 9 bases lining up with TRBD1. CDR1 and CDR2 (germline): MNHEY, SVGAGI. V lost 5 bases to trimming and J lost 6 bases; unmatched junction nucleotides: 8. The CDR3 extends over 15 amino acids. Here the CDR3 reads CASSTRTGVVQPQHF. CDR3 DNA: TGTGCCAGCAGTACCCGGACAGGGGTGGTTCAGCCCCAGCATTTT.